This is a list of T cell receptor beta chains from one sample in a study of post-analysis software for immune sequencing data. TCRdb re-derived calls from the PCR reads in MiXCR, one entry per CDR3 protein. The top ten clones hold roughly 4.4% of a sample with about 810,000 distinct CDR3 sequences, approximately 53% of them seen once. Sequenced: blood. These TCRs come from a girl between 10 and 17 years old with multiple sclerosis. CDR3s include the opening cysteine and the closing phenylalanine or tryptophan. A D gene is named only where the DNA matches it firmly. The size entry is marked missing in some rows and otherwise reads once, few, many or a size class.

TGTGCCAGAACGGAAGCGGAGGGCTTCACAGATACGCAGTATTTT	CARTEAEGFTDTQYF	TRBJ2-3	NA	TRBV2	NA	15
TGCGCCAGCAGCTTCGGAGGGACTAGCGGGGGGACAGATACGCAGTATTTT	CASSFGGTSGGTDTQYF	TRBJ2-3	NA	TRBV5-1	TRBD2	17
TGCGCCAGCAGCCCGACCCAGGGTTACGAGCAGTACTTC	CASSPTQGYEQYF	TRBJ2-7	NA	TRBV5-1	NA	13
TGTGCCAGCAGCTTAACTCCGGGACTAGCGGGATCATACTCTGGGGCCAACGTCCTGACTTTC	CASSLTPGLAGSYSGANVLTF	TRBJ2-6	few	TRBV7-6	TRBD2	21
TGTGCCAGCAGCGTAACACAGGTGGATGGCTACACCTTC	CASSVTQVDGYTF	TRBJ1-2	NA	TRBV9	NA	13
TGTGCCAGCAGCCCGGCAGGACAGGGCTTCTACAATGAGCAGTTCTTC	CASSPAGQGFYNEQFF	TRBJ2-1	NA	TRBV7-9	TRBD1	16
TGTGCCAGCAGAGGGGGTAGGGGTAGCCCGCCCCAAGAGACCCAGTACTTC	CASRGGRGSPPQETQYF	TRBJ2-5	few	TRBV25-1	NA	17
TGCAGTGCTAGAGTCGGGCCCAATCCAGATACGCAGTATTTT	CSARVGPNPDTQYF	TRBJ2-3	few	TRBV20-1	NA	14
TGTGCCAGCAGCCCCGGGGGACTGGCCGACTTCAGTGAGCAGTTCTTC	CASSPGGLADFSEQFF	TRBJ2-1	NA	TRBV12-3/TRBV12-4	NA	16
TGTGCCAGCAGCGTATCAGGGCCGTCTAGCATTCAGTACTTC	CASSVSGPSSIQYF	TRBJ2-4	few	TRBV9	NA	14
TGTGCCAGCAGCTTCGGACTAACCGGGCACGAGCAGTACTTC	CASSFGLTGHEQYF	TRBJ2-7	NA	TRBV3-1	NA	14
TGTGCCAGCAGTTTCACGACGGGGGGCCCCTTTACAAATGAGCAGTTCTTC	CASSFTTGGPFTNEQFF	TRBJ2-1	NA	TRBV27	NA	17
TGTGCCAGCAGCGTAGGTGACGGGGGCATCCAAGAGACCCAGTACTTC	CASSVGDGGIQETQYF	TRBJ2-5	once	TRBV9	NA	16
TGCGCCAGCAGCTCCGAGGGCGCTGGGGCCAACGTCCTGACTTTC	CASSSEGAGANVLTF	TRBJ2-6	few	TRBV5-1	NA	15
TGCAGTGCTAGAGGGCGAACGGGACTAGCGGGAGGGCCTCTCGGCTACGAGCAGTACTTC	CSARGRTGLAGGPLGYEQYF	TRBJ2-7	NA	TRBV20-1	TRBD2	20
TGCAGCGTTGTCCTAGCGGGAGCGGGAGAGACCCAGTACTTC	CSVVLAGAGETQYF	TRBJ2-5	few	TRBV29-1	TRBD2	14
TGCAGTGCTGCGCCCGGGACAGGGTCCCTGAACACTGAAGCTTTCTTT	CSAAPGTGSLNTEAFF	TRBJ1-1	NA	TRBV20-1	TRBD1	16
TGTGCCAGCAGCCGAGGGGCAGTCTATGGCTACACCTTC	CASSRGAVYGYTF	TRBJ1-2	few	TRBV7-9	NA	13
TGTGCCAGCAGCTTAAATCTGGGACAGGCATCTGGGGCCAACGTCCTGACTTTC	CASSLNLGQASGANVLTF	TRBJ2-6	few	TRBV7-9	TRBD1	18
TGTGCCAGCAGCTTACCCGGGGGGGCAACCAAAAACATTCAGTACTTC	CASSLPGGATKNIQYF	TRBJ2-4	few	TRBV7-2	TRBD2	16
TGCGCCAGCAGCTTCACGGGACAATGGGAGCAGTTCTTC	CASSFTGQWEQFF	TRBJ2-1	NA	TRBV5-1	NA	13
TGTGCCAGCAGGGGACGGTCGCCTCCCTACGAGCAGTACTTC	CASRGRSPPYEQYF	TRBJ2-7	once	TRBV6-1	NA	14
TGCAGCGTGGGGGGACTAGCGCTTCAGAGGGAGCAGTTCTTC	CSVGGLALQREQFF	TRBJ2-1	NA	TRBV29-1	TRBD2	14
TGTGCCAGCAGTCCAGAGGGGCTTCGGCATCTGTACACAGATACGCAGTATTTT	CASSPEGLRHLYTDTQYF	TRBJ2-3	NA	TRBV6-1	NA	18
TGTGCCAGCAGTTACATTCCGGGACTAAAATACAATGAGCAGTTCTTC	CASSYIPGLKYNEQFF	TRBJ2-1	few	TRBV7-2	TRBD2	16
TGTGCCAGCACCTTCAGGGATCCGGGCGGCTACACCTTC	CASTFRDPGGYTF	TRBJ1-2	NA	TRBV12-3/TRBV12-4	NA	13
TGCAGCGGTGGGGGAGGACAGGGCTACGACTATGGCTACACCTTC	CSGGGGQGYDYGYTF	TRBJ1-2	few	TRBV29-1	TRBD1	15
TGTGCCAGCAGCCATCCCCGCGCGCAGAGTGAGCAGTTCTTC	CASSHPRAQSEQFF	TRBJ2-1	few	TRBV4-2	NA	14
TGCGCCAGCAGCTTTTCAGGACAGGGTCCGTACTTC	CASSFSGQGPYF	TRBJ2-7	NA	TRBV5-1	TRBD1	12
TGCAGTGCGGGCCGGACAGGGGGCACGGGGGCCAACGTCCTGACTTTC	CSAGRTGGTGANVLTF	TRBJ2-6	NA	TRBV20-1	TRBD1	16
TGTGCCAGCAGCGTAGGTGGGGGAAGGGGCTACGAGCAGTACTTC	CASSVGGGRGYEQYF	TRBJ2-7	once	TRBV9	NA	15
TGCGCCAGCGCTAGCGGGAGGTCCAACGAGCAGTACTTC	CASASGRSNEQYF	TRBJ2-7	NA	TRBV5-1	TRBD2	13
TGTGCCAGCAGCCTACGACAGGGGACGAATGCGCCCCAGTACTTC	CASSLRQGTNAPQYF	TRBJ2-5	few	TRBV11-2	TRBD1	15
TGTGCCACCAGCAGAGATGGTGCAGAGCAGTTCTTC	CATSRDGAEQFF	TRBJ2-1	NA	TRBV15	NA	12
TGTGCCAGCAGTTTCTCACTAGCGGGTGGCACAGATACGCAGTATTTT	CASSFSLAGGTDTQYF	TRBJ2-3	NA	TRBV27	TRBD2	16
TGTGCCAGCAGCCGATCCCGACGGGGGCTATACGAGCAGTACTTC	CASSRSRRGLYEQYF	TRBJ2-7	few	TRBV7-2	NA	15
TGTGCCAGCAGCTCAGACAGGGGGATCTACGAGCAGTACTTC	CASSSDRGIYEQYF	TRBJ2-7	few	TRBV12-3/TRBV12-4	TRBD1	14